This is a list of T cell receptor beta chains from one sample in a study of cytomegalovirus exposure and HLA in healthy donors. Produced via immunoSEQ multiplex PCR; TCRdb's table is partial and in-frame only. This table holds fewer than 250,000 clones, more than 75% found once. Sequencing input: PBMCs. The receptors here all came from a man aged 35-49 years in good health and CMV-seropositive. The CDR3 runs from the conserved cysteine through the conserved F or W. A D gene is named only where the DNA matches it firmly. A row's size may be missing; if present it is once, few, many or a size class.

>-|TRBJ2-3|TRBV5-1|-
TGCGCCAGCAGCTCGGGGACTAGCACAGATACGCAGTATTTT
CASSSGTSTDTQYF
>-|TRBJ2-1|TRBV5-4|TRBD1
TGTGCCAGCAGCTTGGCAGGGGGTACCAGACAGGCCTACAATGAGCAGTTCTTC
CASSLAGGTRQAYNEQFF
>-|TRBJ2-6|TRBV30|-
TGTGCCTGGAGACCGGGACATTTCCTCTCTGGGGCCAACGTCCTGACTTTC
CAWRPGHFLSGANVLTF
>few|TRBJ2-1|TRBV9|-
TGTGCCAGCAGCGCGAGCGCGAATGAGCAGTTCTTC
CASSASANEQFF
>-|TRBJ2-5|TRBV10-3|-
TGTGCCATCAAAGCGTCGGGACAAAACCAAGAGACCCAGTACTTC
CAIKASGQNQETQYF
>once|TRBJ2-7|TRBV7-8|-
TGTGCCAGCCGTAAGGGCGGGGTGGGTTACGAGCAGTACTTC
CASRKGGVGYEQYF
>-|TRBJ2-1|TRBV5-1|-
TGCGCCAGCAACCGGGGGGACAGGGGACACATAGCGGGAGGGAATGAGCAGTTCTTC
CASNRGDRGHIAGGNEQFF
>-|TRBJ2-1|TRBV29-1|-
TGCAGCGTTGACGGCGGCAGGGTGGGCAATGAGCAGTTCTTC
CSVDGGRVGNEQFF
>-|TRBJ1-1|TRBV10-1|-
TGCGCCAGCAGTGATAACTTGCGGATCGAAGCTTTCTTT
CASSDNLRIEAFF
>-|TRBJ2-7|TRBV7-8|TRBD1
TGTGCCAGCAGCTCGGACAGGGGTCGCTCGGTGTACTTC
CASSSDRGRSVYF
>-|TRBJ2-2|TRBV25-1|TRBD1
TGTGCCAGCAGTGAACCCGGGACAGGGGCAGCCGGGGAGCTGTTTTTT
CASSEPGTGAAGELFF
>few|TRBJ1-1|TRBV5-6|-
TGTGCCAGCAGACCCAGGTTGAACACTGAAGCTTTCTTT
CASRPRLNTEAFF
>-|TRBJ2-1|TRBV4-1|TRBD2
TGCGCCAGCACCCAATACCAAAATTTCCTAGCGGGAGGAGGAAATGAGCAGTTCTTC
CASTQYQNFLAGGGNEQFF
>-|TRBJ2-2|TRBV7-9|TRBD1
TGTGCCAGCAGCTTAGGACAGGGGAACACCGGGGAGCTGTTTTTT
CASSLGQGNTGELFF
>-|TRBJ2-2|TRBV5-1|-
TGCGCCAGCAGCTTCTTCTACACCGGGGAGCTGTTTTTT
CASSFFYTGELFF
>few|TRBJ2-1|TRBV4-1|TRBD2
TGCGCCAGCAGCCAAGGGACTAGCGGGGGCCACAATGAGCAGTTCTTC
CASSQGTSGGHNEQFF
>-|TRBJ2-3|TRBV5-1|-
TGCGCCAGCAGCTTGGGAGGGCACACAGATACGCAGTATTTT
CASSLGGHTDTQYF